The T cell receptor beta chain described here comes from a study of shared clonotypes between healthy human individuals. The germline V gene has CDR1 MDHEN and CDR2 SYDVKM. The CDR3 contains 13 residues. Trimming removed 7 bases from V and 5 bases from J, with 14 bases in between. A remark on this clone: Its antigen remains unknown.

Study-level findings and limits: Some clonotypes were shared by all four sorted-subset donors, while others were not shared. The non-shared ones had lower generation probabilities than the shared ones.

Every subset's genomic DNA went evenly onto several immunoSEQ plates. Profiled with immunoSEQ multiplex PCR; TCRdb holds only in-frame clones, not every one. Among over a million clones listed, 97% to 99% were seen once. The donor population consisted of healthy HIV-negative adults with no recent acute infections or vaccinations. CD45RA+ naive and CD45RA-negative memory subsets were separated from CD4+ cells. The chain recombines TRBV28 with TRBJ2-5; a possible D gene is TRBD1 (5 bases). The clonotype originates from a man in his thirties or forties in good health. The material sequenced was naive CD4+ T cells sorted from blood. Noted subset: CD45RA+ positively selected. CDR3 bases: TGTGCCAGCATCTCCCAGGGAAGGGAGACCCAGTACTTC. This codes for CASISQGRETQYF. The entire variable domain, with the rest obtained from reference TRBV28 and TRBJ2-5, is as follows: DVKVTQSSRYLVKRTGEKVFLECVQDMDHENMFWYRQDPGLGLRLIYFSYDVKMKEKGDIPEGYSVSREKKERFSLILESASTNQTSMYLCASISQGRETQYFGPGTRLLVL.